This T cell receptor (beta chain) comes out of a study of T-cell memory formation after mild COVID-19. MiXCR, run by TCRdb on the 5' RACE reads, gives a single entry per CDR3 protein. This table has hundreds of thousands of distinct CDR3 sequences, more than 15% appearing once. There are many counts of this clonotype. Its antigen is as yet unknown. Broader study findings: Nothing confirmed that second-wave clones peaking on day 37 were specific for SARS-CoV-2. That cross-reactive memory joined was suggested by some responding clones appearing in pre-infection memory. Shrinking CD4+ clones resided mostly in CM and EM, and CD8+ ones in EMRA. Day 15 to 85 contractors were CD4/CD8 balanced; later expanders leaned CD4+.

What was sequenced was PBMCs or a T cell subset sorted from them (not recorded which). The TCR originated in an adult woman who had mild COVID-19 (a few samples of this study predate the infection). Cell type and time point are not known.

For the CDR3, the DNA is TGTGCCAGCAGCTATTTAGGGGAACAGGGCAATGATGAGCAGTTCTTC. This encodes CASSYLGEQGNDEQFF. The chain employs TRBV7-9 and TRBJ2-1, with D tentatively TRBD1 (6 bases). Trimming took 4 bases from V and 8 from J, leaving 21 bases between them. The CDR3 length is 16 residues. Germline V lookup: CDR1 SEHNR, CDR2 FQNEAQ (reference sequence).